These T cell receptor beta chains were read from a single sample in a study of T cell responses to AZD1222 COVID-19 vaccine. Only in-frame clones appear in the TCRdb table, and some are missing; sequencing was by immunoSEQ multiplex PCR. The sample contains some 150,000 clones, 90% to 95% of which appear only once. This specimen consisted of peripheral blood, obtained 28 days after the second AZD1222 dose. These receptors all stem from an adult who received the AZD1222 COVID-19 vaccine. Each CDR3 is given with its conserved first and last residue. The order of the fields is clone size, CDR3 length, J gene, D gene, V gene, CDR3 protein, CDR3 DNA. D genes are given only for firm matches. Size tells how often a clone was seen (once, few, many) or the class of an expanded clone, and some rows leave it out.

size: once; length: 15; J: TRBJ2-3; D: TRBD2; V: TRBV19; CDR3: CASSMGLATTDTQYF; DNA: TGTGCCAGTAGTATGGGACTAGCCACCACAGATACGCAGTATTTT
size: NA; length: 16; J: TRBJ2-1; D: NA; V: TRBV18; CDR3: CASSPPPLRAYNEQFF; DNA: TGTGCCAGCTCACCACCCCCACTTCGAGCCTACAATGAGCAGTTCTTC
size: NA; length: 15; J: TRBJ2-2; D: NA; V: TRBV6-1; CDR3: CASSDKFANTGELFF; DNA: TGTGCCAGCAGTGACAAATTCGCGAACACCGGGGAGCTGTTTTTT
size: few; length: 17; J: TRBJ2-7; D: TRBD2; V: TRBV7-8; CDR3: CASSLPRVSGRTHEQYF; DNA: TGTGCCAGCAGCTTACCCCGCGTGAGCGGGAGAACCCACGAGCAGTACTTC
size: NA; length: 12; J: TRBJ2-1; D: NA; V: TRBV2; CDR3: CASVISGNEQFF; DNA: TGTGCCAGCGTAATATCGGGCAATGAGCAGTTCTTC
size: few; length: 16; J: TRBJ2-5; D: NA; V: TRBV10-3; CDR3: CAISESISARSRTQYF; DNA: TGTGCCATCAGTGAGTCGATTTCCGCCCGCTCGAGGACCCAGTACTTC
size: NA; length: 14; J: TRBJ1-2; D: NA; V: TRBV10-3; CDR3: CAISESDGRYGYTF; DNA: TGTGCCATCAGTGAGTCAGACGGCCGCTATGGCTACACCTTC
size: NA; length: 15; J: TRBJ2-5; D: TRBD1; V: TRBV24-1; CDR3: CATSDRQGLQETQYF; DNA: TGTGCCACCAGTGACCGACAGGGGCTTCAAGAGACCCAGTACTTC
size: once; length: 14; J: TRBJ1-1; D: TRBD1; V: TRBV28; CDR3: CATNIGQANTEAFF; DNA: TGTGCCACTAATATCGGACAGGCAAATACTGAAGCTTTCTTT
size: NA; length: 14; J: TRBJ1-4; D: NA; V: TRBV21-1; CDR3: CASSKVWSTEKLFF; DNA: TGTGCCAGCAGCAAAGTCTGGTCGACGGAAAAACTGTTTTTT
size: once; length: 15; J: TRBJ2-7; D: NA; V: TRBV5-6; CDR3: CASSFLEGSYYEQYF; DNA: TGTGCCAGCAGCTTCCTTGAGGGCTCCTACTACGAGCAGTACTTC
size: NA; length: 15; J: TRBJ1-5; D: NA; V: TRBV19; CDR3: CASSSQTGMGQPQHF; DNA: TGTGCCAGTAGTTCGCAAACTGGTATGGGTCAGCCCCAGCATTTT
size: NA; length: 18; J: TRBJ1-6; D: NA; V: TRBV27; CDR3: CASTVGRHIQGYNSPLHF; DNA: TGTGCCAGCACCGTGGGACGCCACATCCAGGGTTATAATTCACCCCTCCACTTT
size: NA; length: 13; J: TRBJ2-5; D: NA; V: TRBV9; CDR3: CASSPDSYQTQYF; DNA: TGTGCCAGCAGTCCGGACAGCTACCAGACCCAGTACTTC
size: NA; length: 17; J: TRBJ2-3; D: NA; V: TRBV14; CDR3: CASSQDARRGRTDTQYF; DNA: TGTGCCAGCAGCCAAGATGCCCGGCGGGGACGCACAGATACGCAGTATTTT
size: NA; length: 14; J: TRBJ2-7; D: NA; V: TRBV10-2; CDR3: CASSEWQGGGEQYF; DNA: TGCGCCAGCAGTGAGTGGCAGGGGGGGGGCGAGCAGTACTTC
size: NA; length: 14; J: TRBJ1-6; D: NA; V: TRBV7-2; CDR3: CASSFGQGNSPLHF; DNA: TGTGCCAGCAGCTTTGGGCAGGGGAATTCACCCCTCCACTTT
size: NA; length: 14; J: TRBJ2-1; D: TRBD1; V: TRBV5-6; CDR3: CASSSGTGIDEQFF; DNA: TGTGCCAGCAGCTCCGGGACAGGTATAGATGAGCAGTTCTTC
size: NA; length: 14; J: TRBJ1-6; D: NA; V: TRBV5-1; CDR3: CASSVDSYNSPLHF; DNA: TGCGCCAGCAGCGTGGACAGTTATAATTCACCCCTCCACTTT
size: NA; length: 16; J: TRBJ1-3; D: NA; V: TRBV2; CDR3: CASSDAPATGGNTIYF; DNA: TGTGCCAGCAGTGACGCCCCCGCCACAGGCGGAAACACCATATATTTT
size: NA; length: 15; J: TRBJ1-2; D: NA; V: TRBV19; CDR3: CASSIVYGRDYGYTF; DNA: TGTGCCAGTAGTATAGTGTACGGGCGGGATTATGGCTACACCTTC
size: NA; length: 17; J: TRBJ2-2; D: NA; V: TRBV28; CDR3: CASSSNGSGRITGELFF; DNA: TGTGCCAGCAGTTCTAACGGGAGTGGAAGGATTACCGGGGAGCTGTTTTTT
size: NA; length: 15; J: TRBJ2-7; D: TRBD2; V: TRBV5-1; CDR3: CASSLVASGRNEQYF; DNA: TGCGCCAGCAGCTTGGTAGCTAGCGGGAGGAACGAGCAGTACTTC
size: few; length: 15; J: TRBJ1-5; D: TRBD1; V: TRBV11-2; CDR3: CASSGRDRLDQPQHF; DNA: TGTGCCAGCAGCGGGCGGGACAGGTTAGATCAGCCCCAGCATTTT
size: NA; length: 17; J: TRBJ1-1; D: NA; V: TRBV6-2/TRBV6-3; CDR3: CASSDGRQSRGNTEAFF; DNA: TGTGCCAGCAGTGACGGCCGACAGTCCCGGGGGAACACTGAAGCTTTCTTT
size: NA; length: 14; J: TRBJ2-7; D: TRBD2; V: TRBV19; CDR3: CASSMGRGRYEQYF; DNA: TGTGCCAGTAGTATGGGGAGGGGTCGCTACGAGCAGTACTTC
size: NA; length: 14; J: TRBJ2-2; D: NA; V: TRBV3-1/TRBV3-2; CDR3: CASSQHGTGGELFF; DNA: TGTGCCAGCAGCCAACACGGGACGGGCGGGGAGCTGTTTTTT
size: NA; length: 14; J: TRBJ2-5; D: NA; V: TRBV9; CDR3: CASSARQGGETQYF; DNA: TGTGCCAGCAGCGCCCGACAGGGAGGAGAGACCCAGTACTTC
size: NA; length: 12; J: TRBJ2-7; D: NA; V: TRBV11-3; CDR3: CASSGRGGEQYF; DNA: TGTGCCAGCAGCGGTAGAGGGGGGGAGCAGTACTTC
size: NA; length: 12; J: TRBJ1-2; D: NA; V: TRBV29-1; CDR3: CSVAGGSEGYTF; DNA: TGCAGCGTCGCCGGTGGGAGTGAGGGCTACACCTTC
size: NA; length: 13; J: TRBJ1-1; D: NA; V: TRBV10-3; CDR3: CAISDAGDTEAFF; DNA: TGTGCCATCAGTGATGCCGGAGACACTGAAGCTTTCTTT
size: NA; length: 12; J: TRBJ1-2; D: NA; V: TRBV27; CDR3: CACASGRGGYTF; DNA: TGTGCCTGCGCTTCAGGGCGCGGGGGCTACACCTTC
size: NA; length: 12; J: TRBJ1-1; D: NA; V: TRBV10-3; CDR3: CAISDKNTEAFF; DNA: TGTGCCATCAGTGATAAGAACACTGAAGCTTTCTTT
size: once; length: 13; J: TRBJ2-2; D: TRBD1; V: TRBV12-3/TRBV12-4; CDR3: CASNKGATGELFF; DNA: TGTGCCAGCAATAAGGGGGCCACCGGGGAGCTGTTTTTT
size: NA; length: 14; J: TRBJ1-6; D: NA; V: TRBV5-1; CDR3: CASSREAGNSPLHF; DNA: TGCGCCAGCAGTAGGGAAGCGGGGAATTCACCCCTCCACTTT
size: NA; length: 12; J: TRBJ2-7; D: NA; V: TRBV30; CDR3: CAWIGGRYEQYF; DNA: TGTGCCTGGATTGGGGGGAGATACGAGCAGTACTTC